The T cell receptor beta chain described here comes from a study of esophageal squamous cell carcinoma under preoperative chemotherapy listed by TCRdb under 2018. About the study as a whole: Both tumor-infiltrating lymphocytes and peripheral blood T cells had their TCR repertoires profiled in the study. The study assessed how paclitaxel-nedaplatin chemotherapy affected T-cell receptor repertoires in patients with esophageal squamous cell carcinoma. Repertoires were compared between samples taken before and after paclitaxel-nedaplatin therapy. Roughly five patients with primary esophageal squamous cell carcinoma made up the cohort. The research as a whole found: The cohort was small, with only five patients with esophageal squamous cell carcinoma analyzed. Paclitaxel-nedaplatin therapy induced immediate and substantial clonotype frequency changes, with contraction more likely among abundant clones than amplification. After chemotherapy, TCR diversity rose significantly in peripheral T cells, but this increase was not seen in tumor-infiltrating lymphocytes. Rather than arising solely from local clonal changes, post-treatment tumor-infiltrating lymphocytes appeared to come partly from peripheral T cells that migrated into the tumor.

Library preparation employed PCR. The sample was run on a HiSeq X Ten. High-throughput sequencing was used to characterize the TCR repertoires. TCRdb handled the public reads itself, with Q25 trimming in fastp and clone calling in MiXCR, and kept productive beta chains. Identical CDR3 protein sequences are pooled into one entry, listed with their most common genes and DNA. The sample yields about 32,000 distinct CDR3 sequences; 40% to 65% were counted once. Together, the top ten hold 20% to 25% of the sample. To note about this clonotype: Its cognate antigen has yet to be identified. One end of the junction fails to match germline, which may point to a read error.

The time point label corresponds to: after preoperative PTX-NDP chemotherapy. Paclitaxel-nedaplatin was administered to patients as preoperative chemotherapy before surgery. The CDR3 runs 14 residues from the cysteine to the phenylalanine. CDR3 DNA is the only sequence kept; it has 42 bases, read in frame from the first base. The germline V gene provides CDR1 SGHVS and CDR2 FNYEAQ. The V gene is TRBV7-6 and the J gene is TRBJ2-4; the junction holds 8 bases that match TRBD2. The receptor was isolated from a human donor with esophageal squamous cell carcinoma. The donor label of this sample is uncertain. Sampling took place from a patient given preoperative chemotherapy. The DNA sequence is as follows: TGTGGCAGCACGGGGGGGGGGGTCACAGATACGCAGTACTTC. Translated, this is CGSTGGGVTDTQYF.